This T cell receptor beta chain was sequenced for a study of shared clonotypes between healthy human individuals. Study summary: Three plates were used per donor for CD4 naive, three for CD4 memory, two for CD8 naive and one for CD8 memory.

The CDR3 runs to 14 residues. The V gene end was trimmed by 6 bases and the J gene end by 3 bases; junction bases not matched to a gene: 6. Germline V gene lookup returns CDR1 LNHDA and CDR2 SQIVND (reference sequence). Study-level points and caveats: Sampling covered nothing but blood. Tissue TCR repertoires likely differ from those found in blood. In the sorted subsets, rarefaction showed sequencing was incomplete despite large depth.

Concerning this clone: Its cognate antigen is unknown.

Every immunoSEQ plate was one replicate of a subset's evenly spread DNA. Generated by immunoSEQ multiplex PCR, the TCRdb table keeps only in-frame clones and is missing some. The sample holds 1,500,000 or so clones; 98% are singletons and the top ten take around 0.33%. The genes are TRBV19 and TRBJ2-7, with TRBD1 matching 9 bases. The clonotype was recovered from a man aged 25-40 years in good health. Sequencing was done on a sample of naive CD4+ T cells sorted from blood. Subset noted: CD45RA+ positively selected. The CDR3: CASSRGDRDYEQYF. CDR3 in DNA: TGTGCCAGTAGCAGGGGGGACAGGGACTACGAGCAGTACTTC.